One and the same sample provided the 18 T cell receptor beta chains below, sequenced in a study of blood T cell repertoires in COVID-19. Here immunoSEQ multiplex PCR was the method, and the copy in TCRdb shows in-frame clones only, minus some. The table lists 100,000 to 150,000 clones, 85% to 90% of them singletons. The sequenced sample was peripheral blood. These receptors were obtained from an older woman with acute or convalescent COVID-19.

This chain uses TRBV7-8 with TRBJ1-2; possibly TRBD1 for D (6 bases). Looked up from germline, CDR1 is SGHVS and CDR2 is FQNEAQ. V gave up 1 base and J gave up 8 bases, with 14 bases separating them. The CDR3 runs 14 residues. CDR3 amino acids: CASSLGGQLGGYTF. CDR3 DNA sequence: TGTGCCAGCAGCTTAGGTGGACAGCTCGGAGGCTACACCTTC.

The chain joins TRBV3-1 (or the pseudogene TRBV3-2) to TRBJ1-2; D is unresolved. CDR1 LGHDT and CDR2 YNNKEL come from the germline V gene (reference sequence). The V end lost 0 bases, the J end lost 8 bases, and 13 bases lay between the germline ends. The CDR3 has 14 amino acids. The CDR3 region is CASSQDHRTMGYTF. The CDR3, as DNA: TGTGCCAGCAGCCAAGATCACCGGACTATGGGCTACACCTTC.

The chain has TRBV19 and TRBJ1-1; 8 nucleotides align to TRBD1. This CDR3 spans 15 amino acids. Looked up from germline, CDR1 is LNHDA and CDR2 is SQIVND (reference sequence). V dropped 9 bases and J dropped 0; count of bases not matched to a gene: 9. The CDR3 spells CASQQGVLLNTEAFF. The DNA for the CDR3 is TGTGCCAGCCAACAGGGGGTTCTTTTGAACACTGAAGCTTTCTTT.

This rearrangement joins TRBV28 to TRBJ1-2; the match to TRBD1 covers 8 bases. V gave up 6 bases and J gave up 6 bases; unmatched junction bases: 9. Per the germline V gene, CDR1 is MDHEN and CDR2 is SYDVKM. The CDR3 has 14 residues. The CDR3 protein is CASRLRQGPDGYTF. CDR3 in DNA: TGTGCCAGCAGGTTAAGACAGGGGCCGGATGGCTACACCTTC.

The chain combines TRBV7-3 with TRBJ2-3; D is perhaps TRBD2 (5 bases). From germline, CDR1 is SGHTA and CDR2 FQGTGA. V was clipped by 2 bases and J by 4 bases, with 10 bases between them. The CDR3 is made up of 14 amino acids. The CDR3 DNA is TGTGCCAGCAGCTTAGGACTCGTGGCAGATACGCAGTATTTT. Its protein is CASSLGLVADTQYF.

The chain employs TRBV2 and TRBJ1-4; D unresolved. Trimming stripped 6 bases from V and 3 bases from J, with 5 bases between. The CDR3 covers 12 residues. CDR1 SNHLY and CDR2 FYNNEI come from the germline V gene. This CDR3 reads CASRGPNEKLFF. CDR3 coding DNA: TGTGCCAGCAGGGGCCCTAATGAAAAACTGTTTTTT.

V gene TRBV10-3 combines with J gene TRBJ2-2; possible D gene TRBD1, 6 bases. Germline V gives CDR1 ENHRY, CDR2 SYGVKD. This CDR3 comprises 16 residues. The V gene lost 0 bases and the J gene lost 2 bases, with 10 bases spanning the gap. The CDR3 region is CAISESFGGNTGELFF. For the CDR3, the DNA is TGTGCCATCAGTGAGTCGTTTGGGGGCAACACCGGGGAGCTGTTTTTT.

The chain couples TRBV6-6 to TRBJ2-1, with TRBD1 as a possible D gene (6 bases). Germline assignment: CDR1 MNHNY and CDR2 SVGAGI (reference sequence). Trimming removed 0 bases at V and 7 bases at J, with 13 bases between. This CDR3 region has 15 residues. CDR3 bases: TGTGCCAGCAGTTACTCAGCGCCAGGGGATAATGAGCAGTTCTTC. This codes for CASSYSAPGDNEQFF.

CDR3 protein: CASVSPTSGGAGVGEQFF. The CDR3 coding sequence is TGTGCTAGTGTCTCCCCGACTAGCGGGGGGGCAGGAGTGGGTGAGCAGTTCTTC. The gene calls are TRBV12-5 and TRBJ2-1; 14 bases match TRBD2. The germline V gene has CDR1 LGHNT and CDR2 FRNRAP. V gave up 7 bases and J gave up 9 bases; unmatched junction bases: 17. The length of the CDR3 is 18 residues.

CDR3 protein: CASSGTSGGHYNEQFF. As DNA, the CDR3 is TGTGCCAGCAGTGGGACTAGCGGGGGCCACTACAATGAGCAGTTCTTC. The chain combines TRBV6-6 with TRBJ2-1; 14 nucleotides match TRBD2. CDR1 is MNHNY and CDR2 is SVGAGI in the germline V gene (reference sequence). V lost 5 bases and J lost 3; bases outside the gene matches: 3. The CDR3 is 16 residues long.

The CDR3 DNA sequence: TGTGCCAGCAGCTTAGCGACAGGGGGCGCAAACACTGAAGCTTTCTTT. This sequence encodes CASSLATGGANTEAFF. V usage is TRBV7-8 and J usage is TRBJ1-1; TRBD1 matches at 10 bases. The CDR3 extends over 16 amino acids. Per germline, CDR1 SGHVS and CDR2 FQNEAQ. The J segment lost 2 bases and the V segment lost 0 bases, leaving 3 bases of the junction unmatched.

The rearrangement joins TRBV19 to TRBJ2-3, with 10 bases fitting TRBD2. Per the germline V gene, CDR1 is LNHDA and CDR2 is SQIVND (reference sequence). The CDR3 extends over 18 amino acids. V lost 4 bases to trimming and J lost 1 base; unmatched junction nucleotides: 11. The DNA for the CDR3 is TGTGCCAGTAGTAGTAGCGGGGGGCCCTTACTGGGCACAGATACGCAGTATTTT. The encoded protein is CASSSSGGPLLGTDTQYF.

The V call is TRBV5-6, the J call TRBJ1-3; 10 bases are a match to TRBD1. Unmatched junction bases numbered 6, after V lost 4 bases and J lost 5 bases. The CDR3 runs to 15 residues. The germline V gene has CDR1 SGHDT and CDR2 YYEEEE. The CDR3 reads CASSAGQGHRNTIYF. The DNA for the CDR3 is TGTGCCAGCAGCGCGGGACAGGGGCATCGAAACACCATATATTTT.

This chain connects TRBV6-2 or TRBV6-3 to TRBJ1-5; the match to TRBD1 covers 8 bases. The CDR3 extends over 14 amino acids. With V trimmed by 6 bases and J by 5 bases, 6 bases remained unmatched. CDR1 is MNHEY and CDR2 is SVGEGT in the germline V gene. The CDR3 DNA reads TGTGCCAGCAGACCTACAGGGGGTGATCAGCCCCAGCATTTT. Translated: CASRPTGGDQPQHF.

This chain connects TRBV24-1 to TRBJ2-1; D is possibly TRBD1 (6 bases). The CDR3 is made up of 13 amino acids. Trimming pared 5 bases from V and 10 bases from J, leaving 14 bases between. Germline loops: CDR1 KGHDR, CDR2 SFDVKD. The CDR3 reads CATSGTGFVEQFF. Here the CDR3 DNA reads TGTGCCACCAGTGGTACAGGGTTTGTGGAGCAGTTCTTC.

The chain uses TRBV11-3 and TRBJ1-1, with a weak D call TRBD1 (6 bases). Germline CDR1 reads SGHNT; CDR2 reads YENEEA. The germline V and J ends were trimmed by 7 bases and 7 bases, with 13 bases remaining between them. There are 12 residues in the CDR3. The CDR3 spells CASTTLGGEAFF. The CDR3 coding sequence is TGTGCCAGCACCACTCTAGGGGGTGAAGCTTTCTTT.

The J gene is TRBJ2-3, the V gene TRBV9, with TRBD2 matching over 12 bases. The germline gives CDR1 SGDLS, CDR2 YYNGEE. The CDR3 loop spans 15 amino acids. V gave up 1 base and J gave up 14 bases; unmatched junction bases: 11. The CDR3 loop is CASSVSPRLAGGPYF. The CDR3 DNA reads as TGTGCCAGCAGCGTATCTCCCCGGCTAGCGGGGGGGCCGTATTTT.

The table lists this clone with a few counts. The chain is built from TRBV5-4 and TRBJ2-7; TRBD2 is a possible D gene (5 bases). CDR1 is SGHNT and CDR2 is YYREEE in the germline V gene (reference sequence). Trimming removed 6 bases from V and 4 bases from J, with 17 bases in between. The CDR3 spans 14 residues. CDR3 in DNA: TGTGCCAGCACTTCACTGGGGAGCGATTACGAGCAGTACTTC. Translated, it gives CASTSLGSDYEQYF.